Listed below are T cell receptor beta chains from one sample, sequenced in a study of CD4 and CD8 cells across lung adenocarcinoma regions. Using its own MiXCR run on the PCR reads, TCRdb lists one record per CDR3 protein. The repertoire includes 12,000 to 15,000 distinct CDR3 sequences, just under 45% of them detected once, and around 15% sits in the top ten. Sequenced: CD4+ T cells from the center of a lung tumor. The receptors were sampled from a male donor with lung adenocarcinoma. The CD4 and CD8 labels of this study may be unreliable. CDR3s include the opening cysteine and the closing phenylalanine or tryptophan. Fields, in order: J gene, V gene, CDR3 protein.

J: TRBJ2-1
V: TRBV6-1
CDR3: CASSDGSTDEQYF

J: TRBJ1-1
V: TRBV12-3/TRBV12-4
CDR3: CASTSQGGITEAFF

J: TRBJ2-5
V: TRBV10-3
CDR3: CAAGHGGGDQETQYF

J: TRBJ2-1
V: TRBV6-1
CDR3: CASRKYFGGGDNEQFF

J: TRBJ2-5
V: TRBV6-4
CDR3: CASSGTSGPQETQYF

J: TRBJ2-3
V: TRBV6-4
CDR3: CARSDGSGGADTQYF

J: -
V: TRBV5-1
CDR3: CASSLGGGGGGGTRETQYF

J: TRBJ1-4
V: TRBV11-2
CDR3: CASSFGGRATNEKLFF

J: TRBJ2-5
V: TRBV7-2
CDR3: CASSSFGVQETQYF

J: TRBJ2-2
V: TRBV6-4
CDR3: CASSDLLGGELFF